What follows describes a single T cell receptor (beta chain). What antigen it recognizes has not been identified. No quality values exist for individual bases; no much larger clone is one base distant. Counted from cysteine to phenylalanine, this CDR3 has 17 amino acids. The retained sequence is limited to the CDR3, 51 bases, with the frame set at the first base. The CDR1 and CDR2 encoded by the germline V gene are SGHTA and FQGTGA. V is pruned by 1 base and J by 0 bases, leaving 6 bases of the junction without a gene match. This sample was included in a study of blood T cell repertoires in COVID-19 (dated by TCRdb to 2020 to 2022). Study-wide context: Collaborator samples came from the United States, Italy and Spain and covered acute and convalescent phases of COVID-19. The dataset comprised deeply sampled blood TCRbeta repertoires from subjects exposed to, actively infected with, or recovered from COVID-19. The sample metadata nearly always contained a de-identified subject ID, COVID-19 status, age in years and sex. The prospective study material was composed of cDNA or gDNA derived from T cells, B-cell-depleted T cells, or PBMCs. Samples came from the ongoing ImmuneRACE study (first 160 participants) plus 1,254 subjects from 6 global collaborators. Where available, HLA class I and class II types were obtained from metadata supplied by the sample provider rather than from assay-based typing. A freely available public database, intended as a resource for researchers studying the immune response to SARS-CoV-2, is where the repertoires were released.

Participants in the prospective study were enrolled through a virtual design, were aged roughly 18 to 90 years, and lived in roughly 26 United States geographic areas. Cohort assignment in the prospective study relied on participant-reported clinical history from a screening survey and a study questionnaire. Mobile phlebotomists in the prospective study collected whole blood, serum and a nasopharyngeal or oropharyngeal swab from every participant. Prospective study participants could optionally give additional blood draws and questionnaires over an approximately two-month period. Blood samples from the prospective study were shipped frozen or at room temperature prior to DNA extraction. TCRbeta CDR3 regions were amplified from genomic DNA by means of the immunoSEQ Assay, a bias-controlled multiplex PCR. Processing in the source paper ran as follows. The number of nucleated cells in each sample was estimated from the amplification of reference gene primers within the assay. Sequence reads were collapsed and filtered to measure the absolute abundance of every unique TCRbeta CDR3 rearrangement. For each sample, productive Simpson clonality was calculated as the square root of Simpson's diversity index over productive rearrangements. Entries here come from immuneACCESS through TCRdb and include only in-frame sequences with V and J called. Some clones fail to appear in such tables; in the studies checked, an unresolved V gene covers under half of the shortfall, and the cause of the remainder is unknown. V and J calls and clone size are copied from that table; D and trimming were computed from the DNA. The sample records roughly 150,000 clones, over 70% of which are singletons. The ten largest clones represent about 5.3% of the sample.

Overall study outcomes, separate from this receptor: How much clinical and demographic metadata was included differed by source and by participant, and the metadata was provided uncurated.

This TCR derives from a woman aged 40 to 50 with acute COVID-19. The chain was built from TRBV7-3 and TRBJ2-1; 7 central nucleotides agree with TRBD2. The material sequenced was PBMCs or T cells enriched from blood (not recorded which). The base sequence is TGTGCCAGCAGCTTAAGGGTGGGAGGGAGCTCCTACAATGAGCAGTTCTTC. Its coded protein is CASSLRVGGSSYNEQFF.